This T cell receptor (beta chain) was identified in a study of cytomegalovirus exposure and HLA in healthy donors. Study summary: Roughly 85 million unique TCRs from HLA-typed donors made up an early data release.

The CDR3 consists of 16 residues. Germline assignment: CDR1 SGHVS and CDR2 FQNEAQ. V trimming: 5 bases; J trimming: 7 bases; junction bases outside the gene matches: 11. Researchers ran the PCR with 60 Vbeta and 13 Jbeta primers. Sequenced by immunoSEQ multiplex PCR; TCRdb stores in-frame clones only, minus some. The data contain 100,000 to 150,000 clones, 75% to 85% of them singletons. This TCR was recovered from a male donor in good health and CMV-seronegative. The sequenced sample was PBMCs. The V gene is TRBV7-8, the J gene TRBJ1-5, with 10 bases identical to TRBD1. The CDR3 DNA reads as TGTGCCAGCAGCCGAACCAGACAGGGGGCAGGCCAGCCCCAGCATTTT. As protein: CASSRTRQGAGQPQHF.